These T cell receptor beta chains were read from a single sample in a study of T cells in Graves' hyperthyroidism and ophthalmopathy. TCRdb ran MiXCR on the multiplex PCR reads and lists one entry per CDR3 protein. The sample has 450,000 to 600,000 distinct CDR3 sequences; approximately 14% are singletons. Sequenced: blood. These receptor sequences come from a woman aged 40 to 49 with Graves' hyperthyroidism. CDR3s include the opening cysteine and the closing phenylalanine or tryptophan. Fields, in order: V gene, D gene, clone size, J gene, CDR3 protein, CDR3 DNA. A D gene is named only where the DNA matches it firmly. Size values are once, few and many counts, or a class for expanded clones, and some rows have none.

>TRBV11-3|TRBD2|few|TRBJ2-1
CASTGLADNEQFF
TGTGCCAGCACCGGACTAGCTGACAATGAGCAGTTCTTC
>TRBV2|-|many|TRBJ2-5
CASTRSETGLLRDSQETQYF
TGTGCCAGCACTCGGTCCGAGACCGGATTATTACGGGACTCCCAAGAGACCCAGTACTTC
>TRBV7-9|TRBD2|few|TRBJ2-2
CASSTGTSGRSTGELFF
TGTGCCAGCAGCACCGGGACTAGCGGGAGGAGCACCGGGGAGCTGTTTTTT
>TRBV9|TRBD2|many|TRBJ2-3
CASSPHSNSGRSDTQYF
TGTGCCAGCAGCCCCCACTCGAATAGCGGGAGGTCAGATACGCAGTATTTT
>TRBV19|-|many|TRBJ1-1
CASSVGHPNEAFF
TGTGCCAGTAGCGTGGGCCACCCAAATGAAGCTTTCTTT
>TRBV6-1|TRBD1|-|TRBJ2-7
CASSPSTGGYEQYF
TGTGCCAGCAGTCCCTCGACAGGGGGCTACGAGCAGTACTTC
>TRBV10-3|-|-|TRBJ2-3
CAISEFGTSNQPQYF
TGTGCCATCAGTGAGTTCGGGACGAGCAATCAGCCCCAGTATTTT
>TRBV24-1|-|many|TRBJ1-1
CATSLTGNTEAFF
TGTGCCACCAGCCTGACAGGGAACACTGAAGCTTTCTTT
>TRBV9|TRBD2|-|TRBJ2-1
CASSVGGSDNEQFF
TGTGCCAGCAGCGTGGGCGGGAGTGATAATGAGCAGTTCTTC
>TRBV6-1|-|-|TRBJ2-1
CASSAQADGYNEQFF
TGTGCCAGCAGTGCCCAAGCCGACGGATACAATGAGCAGTTCTTC
>TRBV2|-|-|TRBJ1-1
CASTSCSLTEAFF
TGTGCCAGCACCTCGTGCAGCCTAACTGAAGCTTTCTTT
>TRBV28|-|many|TRBJ2-1
CASSLSYNYNEQFF
TGTGCCAGCAGTTTATCCTACAACTACAATGAGCAGTTCTTC
>TRBV4-1|-|-|TRBJ2-5
CASSDWSETQYF
TGCGCCAGCAGTGATTGGTCGGAGACCCAGTACTTC
>TRBV27|TRBD2|-|TRBJ2-3
CASTTGTSGIVNTQYF
TGTGCCAGCACTACCGGGACTAGCGGGATTGTTAATACGCAGTATTTT
>TRBV10-3|TRBD2|-|TRBJ2-3
CAISPSGSPDTQYF
TGTGCCATCAGTCCCAGCGGGAGTCCAGATACGCAGTATTTT
>TRBV9|TRBD2|-|TRBJ2-1
CASSASGTRSANEQFF
TGTGCCAGCAGCGCTTCCGGGACTAGGAGTGCCAATGAGCAGTTCTTC
>TRBV24-1|TRBD2|-|TRBJ2-3
CATSDSGTTQDTQYF
TGTGCCACCAGTGATTCCGGGACTACACAAGATACGCAGTATTTT
>TRBV7-6|-|few|TRBJ2-7
CASSLALVSSDEQYF
TGTGCCAGCAGCTTAGCCCTAGTATCGAGTGACGAGCAGTACTTC
>TRBV6-1|-|-|TRBJ2-1
CASSSTPGDNEQFF
TGTGCCAGCAGTTCCACTCCGGGAGATAATGAGCAGTTCTTC
>TRBV29-1|-|few|TRBJ2-3
CSVENRARDTQYF
TGCAGCGTTGAAAACAGGGCGAGAGATACGCAGTATTTT
>TRBV12-3/TRBV12-4|-|many|TRBJ1-1
CASSLRGVMNTEALF
TGTGCCAGCAGTTTGAGAGGCGTTATGAACACTGAAGCTCTCTTT
>TRBV6-1|TRBD2|many|TRBJ2-1
CASRRAGGPYNEQFF
TGTGCCAGCAGGAGGGCGGGAGGGCCGTACAATGAGCAGTTCTTC
>TRBV28|-|-|TRBJ1-5
CASSSRGGLNNQPQHF
TGTGCCAGCAGTTCCCGGGGGGGGTTGAACAATCAGCCCCAGCATTTT
>TRBV5-1|TRBD1|-|TRBJ2-1
CASSLNRDRGYEQFF
TGCGCCAGCAGCTTGAACCGGGACAGGGGCTATGAGCAGTTCTTC
>TRBV3-1|TRBD1|many|TRBJ2-1
CASRGDRNEQFF
TGTGCCAGCAGAGGGGACAGGAATGAGCAGTTCTTC
>TRBV20-1|-|many|TRBJ1-1
CSARTADRLNTEAFF
TGCAGTGCTAGGACAGCAGACCGTTTGAACACTGAAGCTTTCTTT
>TRBV5-4|-|-|TRBJ1-1
CASSSEWGAAWNTEAFF
TGTGCCAGCAGCTCCGAGTGGGGGGCCGCCTGGAACACTGAAGCTTTCTTT
>TRBV4-1|-|few|TRBJ1-1
CASSSGPTNTEAFF
TGCGCCAGCAGCAGTGGTCCGACGAACACTGAAGCTTTCTTT
>TRBV20-1|TRBD2|-|TRBJ2-5
CSARTSSGTMLGTQYF
TGCAGTGCTAGAACGTCTAGCGGGACGATGCTAGGGACCCAGTACTTC
>TRBV5-1|-|many|TRBJ2-6
CASSPHGGWDSGANVLTF
TGCGCCAGCAGCCCCCATGGGGGGTGGGACTCTGGGGCCAACGTCCTGACTTTC
>TRBV5-4|-|-|TRBJ1-1
CASSLMASESQAFF
TGTGCCAGCAGCTTAATGGCCTCGGAGAGTCAAGCTTTCTTT
>TRBV28|-|many|TRBJ1-5
CASTYEAGNQPQHF
TGTGCCAGCACCTACGAGGCTGGCAATCAGCCCCAGCATTTT
>TRBV28|TRBD1|-|TRBJ2-7
CASSSRDRGRYEQYF
TGTGCCAGCAGTTCCCGGGACAGGGGTAGGTACGAGCAGTACTTC
>TRBV28|-|many|TRBJ1-2
CASSLNRVGGYTF
TGTGCCAGCAGTTTAAACAGGGTTGGTGGCTACACCTTC
>TRBV6-1|-|many|TRBJ2-3
CASSVTSSSETQYF
TGTGCCAGCAGTGTAACTAGCTCTTCCGAGACGCAGTATTTT
>TRBV24-1|TRBD2|-|TRBJ2-1
CATSDQTSGYNEQFF
TGTGCCACCAGTGACCAGACTAGCGGCTACAATGAGCAGTTCTTC